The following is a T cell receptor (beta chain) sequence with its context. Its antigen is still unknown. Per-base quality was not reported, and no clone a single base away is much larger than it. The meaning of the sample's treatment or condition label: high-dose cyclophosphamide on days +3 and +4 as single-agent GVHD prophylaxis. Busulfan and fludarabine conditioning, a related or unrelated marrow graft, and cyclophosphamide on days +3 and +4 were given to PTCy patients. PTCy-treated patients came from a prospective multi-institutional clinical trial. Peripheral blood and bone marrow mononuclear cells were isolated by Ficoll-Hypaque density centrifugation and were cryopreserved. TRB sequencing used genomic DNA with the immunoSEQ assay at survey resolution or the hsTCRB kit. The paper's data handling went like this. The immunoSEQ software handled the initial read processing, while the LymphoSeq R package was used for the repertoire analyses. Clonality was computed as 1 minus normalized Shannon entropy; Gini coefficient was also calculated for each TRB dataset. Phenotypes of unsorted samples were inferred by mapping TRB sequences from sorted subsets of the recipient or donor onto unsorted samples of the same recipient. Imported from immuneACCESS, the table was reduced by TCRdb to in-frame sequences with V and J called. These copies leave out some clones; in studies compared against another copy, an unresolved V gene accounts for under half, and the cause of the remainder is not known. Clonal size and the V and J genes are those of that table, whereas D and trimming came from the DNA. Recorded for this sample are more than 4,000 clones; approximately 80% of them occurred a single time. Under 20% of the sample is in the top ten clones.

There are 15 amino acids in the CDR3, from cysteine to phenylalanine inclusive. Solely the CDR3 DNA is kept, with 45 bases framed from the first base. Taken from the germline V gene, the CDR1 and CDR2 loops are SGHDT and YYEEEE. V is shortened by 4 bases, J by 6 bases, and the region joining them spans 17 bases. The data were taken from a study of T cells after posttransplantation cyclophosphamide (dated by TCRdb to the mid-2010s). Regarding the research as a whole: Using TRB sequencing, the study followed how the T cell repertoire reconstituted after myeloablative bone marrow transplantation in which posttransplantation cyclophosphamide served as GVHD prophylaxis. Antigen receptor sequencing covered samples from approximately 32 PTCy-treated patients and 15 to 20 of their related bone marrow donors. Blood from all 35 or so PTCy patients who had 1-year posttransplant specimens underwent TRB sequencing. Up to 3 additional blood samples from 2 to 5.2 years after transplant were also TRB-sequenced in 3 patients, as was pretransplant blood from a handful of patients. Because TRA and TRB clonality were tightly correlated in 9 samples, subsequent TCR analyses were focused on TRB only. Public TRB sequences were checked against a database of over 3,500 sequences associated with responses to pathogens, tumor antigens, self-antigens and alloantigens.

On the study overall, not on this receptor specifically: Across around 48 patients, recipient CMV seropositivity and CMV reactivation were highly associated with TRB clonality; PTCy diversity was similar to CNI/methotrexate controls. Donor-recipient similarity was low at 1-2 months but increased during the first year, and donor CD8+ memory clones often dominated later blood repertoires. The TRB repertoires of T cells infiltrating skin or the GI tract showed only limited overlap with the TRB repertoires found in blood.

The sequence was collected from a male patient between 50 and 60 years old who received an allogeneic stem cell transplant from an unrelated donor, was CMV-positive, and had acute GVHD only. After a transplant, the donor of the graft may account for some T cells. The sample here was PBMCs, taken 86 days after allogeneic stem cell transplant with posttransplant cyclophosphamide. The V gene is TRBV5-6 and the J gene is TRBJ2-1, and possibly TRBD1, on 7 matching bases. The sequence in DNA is TGTGCCAGCAGCCCTGCGGGGACAGCAACCAATGAGCAGTTCTTC. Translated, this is CASSPAGTATNEQFF.